The next 8 T cell receptor beta chains were all read from a single sample in a study of T cell clonality in common variable immunodeficiency. Findings and limits, study-wide: In common variable immunodeficiency, TCR beta chains reportedly carried fewer deletions and N-nucleotide insertions.

These receptors lack a known antigen. TCRdb's table, derived via immunoSEQ multiplex PCR, lists solely in-frame clones and lacks some. The sample includes 25,000 to 30,000 clones, none of them occurring once. Sample: peripheral blood mononuclear cells. The receptors come from a human donor with common variable immunodeficiency.

This clone has more than one count but fewer than ten. The DNA read from the CDR3 is TGTGCCAGCAGCCTAAGCGGGGGATCAGATACG. Encoded protein: CASSLSGGSDT. Given in full, the CDR3 is CASSLSGGSDTQYF. The chain is built from TRBV7-6 and TRBJ2-3; 8 bases map to TRBD2. The CDR3 end falls 3 residues outside the read, so it is completed with the germline J gene. The length of the CDR3 is 14 residues. The V segment lost 5 bases and the J segment 4 bases; nucleotides outside the gene matches: 5. Germline V gives CDR1 SGHVS, CDR2 FNYEAQ.

A note on this clone: Sequencing ends 3 residues short of the CDR3 end; the germline J gene provides the rest. This chain joins TRBV6-2 or TRBV6-3 and TRBJ2-5; no firm D call. Trimming took 7 bases from V and 1 from J, leaving 16 bases between them. The CDR3 runs 15 residues. The germline gives CDR1 MNHEY, CDR2 SVGEGT. The CDR3: CASTEERDIQETQYF. The DNA read from the CDR3 is TGTGCCAGCACCGAGGAACGAGACATCCAAGAGACC.

Worth noting for this clone: The CDR3 end is not reached by the read, which stops 3 residues before it; the germline J gene fills it in. This chain joins TRBV7-9 and TRBJ2-7; D unclear. From germline, CDR1 is SEHNR and CDR2 FQNEAQ (reference sequence). This CDR3 comprises 14 residues. V was cut by 1 base and J by 0 bases, with 7 bases left in between. CDR3 DNA (partial): TGTGCCAGCAGCTTAGGAGACTCCTCCTACGAG. Translating it yields CASSLGDSSYE. The full CDR3 is CASSLGDSSYEQYF.

This clone appeared a few times. The read finishes 3 residues shy of the CDR3 end, and the germline J gene is used to complete it. V and J are TRBV11-1 and TRBJ1-2; a weak D match, TRBD1 (6 bases). The CDR3 is made up of 13 amino acids. CDR1 is SGHAT and CDR2 is FQDESV in the germline V gene (reference sequence). This CDR3 is CASSLGTVGGYTF. Partial CDR3 DNA: TGTGCCAGCAGCTTAGGGACAGTCGGCGGC. The full variable domain, with the rest looked up from reference TRBV11-1 and TRBJ1-2, is EAEVAQSPRYKITEKSQAVAFWCDPISGHATLYWYRQILGQGPELLVQFQDESVVDDSQLPKDRFSAERLKGVDSTLKIQPAELGDSAMYLCASSLGTVGGYTFGSGTRLTVV.

This clone was seen more than once but under ten times. The read finishes 3 residues shy of the CDR3 end, and the germline J gene is used to complete it. V is TRBV4-2 and J is TRBJ2-5; 12 positions match TRBD2. The CDR3 runs 19 residues. Trimming removed 0 bases from V and 2 bases from J; junction bases left unmatched: 10. Per the germline V gene, CDR1 is LGHNA and CDR2 is YNFKEQ. The CDR3 DNA, read in part, is TGTGCCAGCAGCCAAGATTCGGCTAGCGGGGGGGCATCACAAGAGACC. This gives the protein CASSQDSASGGASQET. The full-length CDR3 reads as CASSQDSASGGASQETQYF.

This clone was detected only a few times. The read ends 3 residues shy of where the CDR3 ends; the end is completed using the germline J gene. The chain has TRBV5-1 and TRBJ2-5; 9 bases align to TRBD2. This CDR3 has 15 amino acids. V lost 6 bases and J lost 7; bases outside the gene matches: 13. Looked up from germline, CDR1 is SGHRS and CDR2 is YFSETQ. The DNA read from the CDR3 is TGCGCCAGCACCCCAACGGGGACTAGCCGTCGGACC. Protein sequence: CASTPTGTSRRT. The complete CDR3 reads CASTPTGTSRRTQYF.

This clone was seen a handful of times. Read data end 3 residues before the CDR3 end; the end is taken from the germline J gene. V gene TRBV5-1 combines with J gene TRBJ2-5; unclear D gene. The germline gives CDR1 SGHRS, CDR2 YFSETQ. This CDR3 is built from 14 residues. V was trimmed by 4 bases and J by 1 base, leaving 11 bases between them. CDR3 loop: CASSARLGQETQYF. Incomplete CDR3 DNA: TGCGCCAGCAGCGCCCGACTTGGCCAAGAGACC.

As for this clone: The read gets to within 3 residues of the CDR3 end, and the germline J gene fills in the rest. This chain uses TRBV6-2 or TRBV6-3 with TRBJ1-2; 7 positions agree with TRBD1. The junction had 9 bases not matched to a gene; V was cut back by 6 bases and J by 2 bases. Per the germline V gene, CDR1 is MNHEY and CDR2 is SVGEGT. The CDR3 is 15 amino acids. The CDR3 sequence: CASSQFAGGNYGYTF. Partial CDR3 DNA: TGTGCCAGCAGCCAATTCGCAGGGGGAAACTATGGC.